This TCR beta chain was identified during a study of metastatic and nonmetastatic thyroid tumors. The overall study: The study looked at repertoires side by side in blood and in tumor or nodule tissue from malignant and benign thyroid patients. Notes on the study in general: The reported finding was significantly higher TCR beta diversity in malignant thyroid tumors relative to benign nodules, in blood and tumor.

Ten or more counts support this clone. The antigen is not known. Each patient came to thyroid surgery without any prior treatment (of any kind). As processed by the authors: Clinicopathological groups differed in CDR3, with these differences serving to build a distant-metastasis classifier for papillary thyroid cancer. TCRdb re-processed the PCR reads through MiXCR. The V and J calls shown here were made by TCRdb, not taken from the authors' results. The data contain some 50,000 clones, more than 20% of them singletons. The CDR3 is made up of 11 amino acids. V lost 3 bases and J lost 7, with 4 bases in between.

This sequence was found in a male donor with papillary thyroid cancer or a benign thyroid nodule (not recorded which). Some clones in this sample may be carry-over from other donors' samples. The source material was blood. V gene TRBV12-3 or TRBV12-4 combines with J gene TRBJ2-1; D is unclear. The CDR3 DNA sequence: TGTGCCAGCAGTTTCGCGAATGAGCAGTTCTTC. As protein: CASSFANEQFF.